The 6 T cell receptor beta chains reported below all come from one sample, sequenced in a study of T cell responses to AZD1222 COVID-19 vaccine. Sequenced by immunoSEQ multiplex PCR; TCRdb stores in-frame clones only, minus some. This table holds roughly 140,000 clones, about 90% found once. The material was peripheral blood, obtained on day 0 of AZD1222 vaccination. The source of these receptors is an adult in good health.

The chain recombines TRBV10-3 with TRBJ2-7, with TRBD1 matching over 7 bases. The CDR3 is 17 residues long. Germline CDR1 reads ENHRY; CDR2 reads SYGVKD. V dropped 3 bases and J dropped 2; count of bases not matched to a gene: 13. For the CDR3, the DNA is TGTGCCATCAGTGACCTGGTTGAAACCGACAGGGCCTACGAGCAGTACTTC. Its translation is CAISDLVETDRAYEQYF.

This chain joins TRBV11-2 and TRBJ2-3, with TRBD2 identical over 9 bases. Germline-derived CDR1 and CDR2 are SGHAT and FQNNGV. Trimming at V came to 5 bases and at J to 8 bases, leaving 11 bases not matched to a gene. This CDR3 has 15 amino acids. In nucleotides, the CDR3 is TGTGCCAGCAGCCGAGGCCTACTAGCGGGCTCTACGCAGTATTTT. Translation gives CASSRGLLAGSTQYF.

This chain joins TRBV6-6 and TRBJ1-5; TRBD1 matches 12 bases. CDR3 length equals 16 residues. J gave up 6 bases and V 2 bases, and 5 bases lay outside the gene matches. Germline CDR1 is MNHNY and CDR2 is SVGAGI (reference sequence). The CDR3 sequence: CASSYAGTGGTQPQHF. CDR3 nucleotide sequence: TGTGCCAGCAGTTACGCAGGGACAGGGGGCACTCAGCCCCAGCATTTT.

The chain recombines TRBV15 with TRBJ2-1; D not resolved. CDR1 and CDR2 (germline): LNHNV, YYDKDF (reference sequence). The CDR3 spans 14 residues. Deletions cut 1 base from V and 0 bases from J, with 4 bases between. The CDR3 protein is CATSRGSSYNEQFF. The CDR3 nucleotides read TGTGCCACCAGCAGAGGGAGCTCCTACAATGAGCAGTTCTTC.

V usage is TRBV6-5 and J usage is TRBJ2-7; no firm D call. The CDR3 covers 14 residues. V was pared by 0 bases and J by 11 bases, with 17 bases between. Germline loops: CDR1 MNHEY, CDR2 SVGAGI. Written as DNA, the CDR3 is TGTGCCAGCAGTTACTCTGCTACACCTCAGTTCAAGTACTTC. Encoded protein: CASSYSATPQFKYF.

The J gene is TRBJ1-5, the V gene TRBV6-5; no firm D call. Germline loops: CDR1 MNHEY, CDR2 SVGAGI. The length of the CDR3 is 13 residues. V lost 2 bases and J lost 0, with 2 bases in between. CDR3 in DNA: TGTGCCAGCAGTTACCGTAGCAATCAGCCCCAGCATTTT. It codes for CASSYRSNQPQHF.